Here is one T cell receptor (beta chain) with its context. Antigen specificity is unknown. TCRdb's table, derived via immunoSEQ multiplex PCR, lists solely in-frame clones and lacks some. The sample holds about 54,000 clones, approximately 80% seen once. Time point given: baseline, week 1 (first vaccination visit). Treatment in this sample: pre-vaccination baseline after standard-of-care therapy. Each donor presented with a new WHO grade 3 or 4 astrocytoma that tested IDH1-mutant and showed ATRX loss. CDR1 and CDR2 from the germline V gene are MGHRA and YSYEKL. CDR3 length: 16 residues. V trimming: 4 bases; J trimming: 4 bases; junction bases outside the gene matches: 9. The sample belongs to a study of a mutant IDH1 vaccine in newly diagnosed glioma. Background on the study: Previous treatment comprised radiotherapy, temozolomide, or both, mostly both.

Study outcomes and limitations: Pseudoprogression apparently tracked independently of changes in top peripheral T cell clonotypes. Vaccine-induced immune responses were detected in roughly 92% of patients.

The material was PBMCs, obtained from a glioma patient treated with radiotherapy, temozolomide or both. This TCR was sampled from a man aged 18 to 30 with glioma. The chain couples TRBV4-1 to TRBJ2-5; 10 nucleotides align to TRBD2. Written as DNA, the CDR3 is TGCGCCAGCAGCCTGGGGACTAGCGAAATTGGAGAGACCCAGTACTTC. Protein: CASSLGTSEIGETQYF.